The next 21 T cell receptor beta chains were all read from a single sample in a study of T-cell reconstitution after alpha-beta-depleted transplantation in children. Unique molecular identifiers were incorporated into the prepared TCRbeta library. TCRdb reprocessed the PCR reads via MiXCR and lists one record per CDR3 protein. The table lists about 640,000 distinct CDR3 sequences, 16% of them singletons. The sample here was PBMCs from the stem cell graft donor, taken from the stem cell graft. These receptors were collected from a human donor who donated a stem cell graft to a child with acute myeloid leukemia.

The CDR3: CASSLVGGGKYEQYF. CDR3 DNA: TGTGCCAGCAGCTTAGTCGGAGGGGGGAAATACGAGCAGTACTTC. The chain has TRBV7-9 and TRBJ2-7; D is tentatively TRBD1 or TRBD2 (6 bases each). The CDR3 is 15 amino acids. Germline values: CDR1 SEHNR, CDR2 FQNEAQ (reference sequence). With 1 base removed from V and 4 bases from J, the gap between germline ends came to 14 bases.

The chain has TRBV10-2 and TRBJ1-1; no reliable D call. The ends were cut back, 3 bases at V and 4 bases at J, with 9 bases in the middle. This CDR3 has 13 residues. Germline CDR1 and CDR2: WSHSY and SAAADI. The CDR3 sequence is CASSERSGTEAFF. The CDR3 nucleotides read TGCGCCAGCAGTGAAAGATCGGGCACTGAAGCTTTCTTT.

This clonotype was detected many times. CDR3 DNA sequence: TGTGCCAGCAGTTACGGGTCGCTGTACCAAGAGACCCAGTACTTC. Its protein product is CASSYGSLYQETQYF. The rearrangement uses TRBV6-2 or TRBV6-3 and TRBJ2-5; the D is unclear. This CDR3 has 15 residues. CDR1 is MNHEY and CDR2 is SVGEGT in the germline V gene. Trimming cost V 2 bases and J 0 bases, with 10 bases left between them.

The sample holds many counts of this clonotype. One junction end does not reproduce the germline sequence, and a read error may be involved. Here the CDR3 reads CASSQDITHPQHF. DNA of the CDR3: TGCGCCAGCAGCCAAGATATTACGCACCCTCAGCATTTC. V and J are TRBV4-3 and TRBJ2-7; D unclear. Germline CDR1 reads LGHNA; CDR2 reads YSLEER. This CDR3 spans 13 amino acids.

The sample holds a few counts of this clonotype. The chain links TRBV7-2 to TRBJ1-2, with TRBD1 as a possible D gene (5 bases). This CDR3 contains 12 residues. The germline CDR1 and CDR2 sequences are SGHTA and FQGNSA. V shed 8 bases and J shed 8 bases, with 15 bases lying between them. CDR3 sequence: CASGGDPLGYTF. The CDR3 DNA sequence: TGTGCCAGCGGTGGGGACCCCCTGGGCTACACCTTC.

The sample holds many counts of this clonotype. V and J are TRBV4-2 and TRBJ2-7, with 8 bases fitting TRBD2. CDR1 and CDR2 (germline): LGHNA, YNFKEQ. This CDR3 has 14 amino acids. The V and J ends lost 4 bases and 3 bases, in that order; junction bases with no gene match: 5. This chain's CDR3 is CASSPTGTSYEQYV. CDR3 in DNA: TGTGCCAGCAGCCCGACCGGGACTAGCTACGAGCAGTACGTC.

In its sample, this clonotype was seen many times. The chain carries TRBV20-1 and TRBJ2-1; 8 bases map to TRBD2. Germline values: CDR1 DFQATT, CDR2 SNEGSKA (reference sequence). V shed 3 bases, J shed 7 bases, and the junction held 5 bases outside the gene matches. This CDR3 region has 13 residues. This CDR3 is CSARAGGANEQFF. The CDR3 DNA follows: TGCAGTGCTAGGGCGGGGGGAGCTAATGAGCAGTTCTTC.

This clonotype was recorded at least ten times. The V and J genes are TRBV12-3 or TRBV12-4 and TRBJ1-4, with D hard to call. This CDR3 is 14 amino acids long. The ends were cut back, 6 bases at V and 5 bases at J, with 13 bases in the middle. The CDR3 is CASSLVSGNEKLFF. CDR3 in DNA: TGTGCCAGCAGCCTTGTTAGCGGGAATGAAAAACTGTTTTTT.

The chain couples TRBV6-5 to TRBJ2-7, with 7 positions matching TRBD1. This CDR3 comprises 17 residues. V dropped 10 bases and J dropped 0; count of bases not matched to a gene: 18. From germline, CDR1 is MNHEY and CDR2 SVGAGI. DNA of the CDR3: TGTGCCACCAAGAGCCGGGACAGAGCGAAACCCTCCTACGAGCAGTACTTC. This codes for CATKSRDRAKPSYEQYF.

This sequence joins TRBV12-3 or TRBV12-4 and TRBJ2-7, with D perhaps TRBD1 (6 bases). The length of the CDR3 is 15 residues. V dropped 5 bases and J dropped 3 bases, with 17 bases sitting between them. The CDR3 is CASSQTRDILYEQYF. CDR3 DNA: TGTGCCAGCAGTCAAACCCGGGACATACTCTACGAGCAGTACTTC.

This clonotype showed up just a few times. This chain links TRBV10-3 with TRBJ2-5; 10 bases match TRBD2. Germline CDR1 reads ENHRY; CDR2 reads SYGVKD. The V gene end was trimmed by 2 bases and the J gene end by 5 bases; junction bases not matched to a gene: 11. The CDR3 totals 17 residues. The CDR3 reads CAISERSSGGPGETQYF. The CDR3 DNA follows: TGTGCCATCAGTGAGCGATCTAGCGGGGGCCCCGGGGAGACCCAGTACTTC.

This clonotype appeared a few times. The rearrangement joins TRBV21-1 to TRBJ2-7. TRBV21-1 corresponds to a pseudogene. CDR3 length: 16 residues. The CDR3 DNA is TGTGCCAGCAGCAGATCGGTGAAGATGGACTCCTACGAGCAGTACTTC. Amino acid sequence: CASSRSVKMDSYEQYF.

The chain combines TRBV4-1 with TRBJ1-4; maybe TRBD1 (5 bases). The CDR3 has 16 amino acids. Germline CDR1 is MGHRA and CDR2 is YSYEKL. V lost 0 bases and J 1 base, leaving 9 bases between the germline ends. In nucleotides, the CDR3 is TGCGCCAGCAGCCAAGAAGTGAGGGGAACTAATGAAAAACTGTTTTTT. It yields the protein CASSQEVRGTNEKLFF.

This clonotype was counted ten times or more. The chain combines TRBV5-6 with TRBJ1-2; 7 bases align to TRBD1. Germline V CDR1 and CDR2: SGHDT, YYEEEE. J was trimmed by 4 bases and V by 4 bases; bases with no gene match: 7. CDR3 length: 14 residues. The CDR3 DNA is TGTGCCAGCAGCACCCGTAAGGGGGCCTATGGCTACACCTTC. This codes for CASSTRKGAYGYTF.

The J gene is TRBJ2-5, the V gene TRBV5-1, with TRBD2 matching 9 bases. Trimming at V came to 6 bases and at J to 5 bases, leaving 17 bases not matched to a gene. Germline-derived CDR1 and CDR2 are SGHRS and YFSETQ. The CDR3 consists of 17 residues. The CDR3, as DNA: TGCGCCAGCATGACCTTAGCGGGGGCCCCCCCTCCGGAGACCCAGTACTTC. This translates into CASMTLAGAPPPETQYF. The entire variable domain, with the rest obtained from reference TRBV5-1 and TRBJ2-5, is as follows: KAGVTQTPRYLIKTRGQQVTLSCSPISGHRSVSWYQQTPGQGLQFLFEYFSETQRNKGNFPGRFSGRQFSNSRSEMNVSTLELGDSALYLCASMTLAGAPPPETQYFGPGTRLLVL.

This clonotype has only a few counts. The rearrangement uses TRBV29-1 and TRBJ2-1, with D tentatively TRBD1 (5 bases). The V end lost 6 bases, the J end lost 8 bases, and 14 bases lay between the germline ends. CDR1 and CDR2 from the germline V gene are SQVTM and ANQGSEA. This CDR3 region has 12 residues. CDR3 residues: CSVFTGMDEQFF. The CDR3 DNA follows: TGCAGCGTATTCACAGGAATGGATGAGCAGTTCTTC.

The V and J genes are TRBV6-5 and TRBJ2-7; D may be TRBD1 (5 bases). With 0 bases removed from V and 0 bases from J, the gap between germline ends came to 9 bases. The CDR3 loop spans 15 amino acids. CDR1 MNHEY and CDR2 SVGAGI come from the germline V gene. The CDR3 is CASSYSPTDSYEQYF. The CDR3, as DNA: TGTGCCAGCAGTTACTCCCCGACAGACTCCTACGAGCAGTACTTC.

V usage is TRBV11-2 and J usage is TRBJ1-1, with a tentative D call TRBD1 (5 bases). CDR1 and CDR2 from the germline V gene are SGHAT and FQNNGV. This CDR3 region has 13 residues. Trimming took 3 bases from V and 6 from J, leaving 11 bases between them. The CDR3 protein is CASSFGDDPEAFF. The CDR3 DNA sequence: TGTGCCAGCAGCTTTGGGGACGACCCTGAAGCTTTCTTT.

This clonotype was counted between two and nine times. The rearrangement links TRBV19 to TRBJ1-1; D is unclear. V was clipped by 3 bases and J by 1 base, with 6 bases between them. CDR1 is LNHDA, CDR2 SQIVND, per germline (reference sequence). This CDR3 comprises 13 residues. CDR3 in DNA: TGTGCCAGTAGTATCGGGCAGAACACTGAAGCTTTCTTT. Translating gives CASSIGQNTEAFF. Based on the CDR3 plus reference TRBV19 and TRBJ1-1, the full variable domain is DGGITQSPKYLFRKEGQNVTLSCEQNLNHDAMYWYRQDPGQGLRLIYYSQIVNDFQKGDIAEGYSVSREKKESFPLTVTSAQKNPTAFYLCASSIGQNTEAFFGQGTRLTVV.

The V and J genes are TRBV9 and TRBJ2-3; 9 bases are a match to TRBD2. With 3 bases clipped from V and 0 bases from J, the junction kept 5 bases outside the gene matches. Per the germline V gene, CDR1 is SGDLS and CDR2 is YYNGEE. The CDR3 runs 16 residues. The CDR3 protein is CASSARLAESTDTQYF. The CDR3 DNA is TGTGCCAGCAGCGCTCGACTAGCGGAAAGCACAGATACGCAGTATTTT.

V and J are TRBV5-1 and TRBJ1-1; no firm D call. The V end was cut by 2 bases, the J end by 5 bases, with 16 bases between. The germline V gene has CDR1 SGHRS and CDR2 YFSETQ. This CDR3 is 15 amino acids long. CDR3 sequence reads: CASSLSGLGLTEAFF. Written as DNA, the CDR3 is TGCGCCAGCAGCTTATCCGGGCTGGGATTAACTGAAGCTTTCTTT.